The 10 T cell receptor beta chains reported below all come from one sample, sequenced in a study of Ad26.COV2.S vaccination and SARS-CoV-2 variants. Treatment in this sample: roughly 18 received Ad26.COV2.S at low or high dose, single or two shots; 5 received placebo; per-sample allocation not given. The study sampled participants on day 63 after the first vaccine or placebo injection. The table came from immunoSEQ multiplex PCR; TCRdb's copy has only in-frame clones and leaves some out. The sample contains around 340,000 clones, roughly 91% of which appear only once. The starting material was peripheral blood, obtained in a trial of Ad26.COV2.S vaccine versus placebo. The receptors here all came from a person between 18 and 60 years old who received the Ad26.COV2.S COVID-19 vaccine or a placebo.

The chain's CDR3 is CASSPRGQTYEQYF. In DNA form, the CDR3 reads TGTGCCAGCAGTCCACGGGGACAAACCTACGAGCAGTACTTC. This chain uses TRBV3-1 (or the pseudogene TRBV3-2) with TRBJ2-7, with D tentatively TRBD1 (6 bases). Germline V gives CDR1 LGHDT, CDR2 YNNKEL (reference sequence). CDR3 length: 14 residues. V was clipped by 6 bases and J by 2 bases, with 14 bases between them.

The CDR3 DNA follows: TGCGCCAGCAGCCAAGAATGGGGAGTGACTGAAGCTTTCTTT. Translating it yields CASSQEWGVTEAFF. The chain recombines TRBV4-3 with TRBJ1-1; D is uncertain. The CDR3 is made up of 14 amino acids. Germline CDR1 is LGHNA and CDR2 is YSLEER. V was pared by 0 bases and J by 5 bases, with 10 bases between.

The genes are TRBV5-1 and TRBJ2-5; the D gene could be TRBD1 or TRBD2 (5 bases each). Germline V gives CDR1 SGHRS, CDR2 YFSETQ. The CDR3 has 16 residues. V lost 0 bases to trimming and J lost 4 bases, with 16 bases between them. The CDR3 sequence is CASSLEGRGQGETQYF. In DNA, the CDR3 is TGCGCCAGCAGCTTGGAAGGGAGAGGGCAGGGAGAGACCCAGTACTTC.

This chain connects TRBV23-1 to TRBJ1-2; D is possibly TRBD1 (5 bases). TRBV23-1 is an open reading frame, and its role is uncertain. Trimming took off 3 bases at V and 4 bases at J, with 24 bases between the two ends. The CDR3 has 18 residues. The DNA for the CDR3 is TGCGCCAGCAGTCACCAACGACCTCCGACAGAGCTTTCCTATGGCTACACCTTC. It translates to CASSHQRPPTELSYGYTF.

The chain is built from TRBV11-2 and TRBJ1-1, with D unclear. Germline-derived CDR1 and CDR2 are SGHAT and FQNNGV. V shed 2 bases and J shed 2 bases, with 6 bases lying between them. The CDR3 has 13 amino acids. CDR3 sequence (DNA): TGTGCCAGCAGCTTATACGGAAACACTGAAGCTTTCTTT. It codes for CASSLYGNTEAFF.

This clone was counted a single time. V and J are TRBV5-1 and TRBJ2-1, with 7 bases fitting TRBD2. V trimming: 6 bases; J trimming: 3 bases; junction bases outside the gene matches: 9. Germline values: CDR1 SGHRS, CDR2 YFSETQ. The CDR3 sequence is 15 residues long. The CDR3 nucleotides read TGCGCCAGCAACCTACGGGCTAGCGGCTACAATGAGCAGTTCTTC. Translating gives CASNLRASGYNEQFF.

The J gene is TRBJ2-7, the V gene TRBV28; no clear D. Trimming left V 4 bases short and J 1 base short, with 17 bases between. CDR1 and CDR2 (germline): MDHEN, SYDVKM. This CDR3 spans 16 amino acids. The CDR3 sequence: CASSSSGSTNSYEQYF. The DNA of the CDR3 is TGTGCCAGCAGTTCCTCCGGGTCCACCAATTCCTACGAGCAGTACTTC.

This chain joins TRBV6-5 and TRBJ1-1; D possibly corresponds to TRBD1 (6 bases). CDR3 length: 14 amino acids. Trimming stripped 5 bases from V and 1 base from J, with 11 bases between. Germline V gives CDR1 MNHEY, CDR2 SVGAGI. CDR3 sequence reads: CASSRRTENTEAFF. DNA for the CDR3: TGTGCCAGCAGTCGGAGGACAGAGAACACTGAAGCTTTCTTT.

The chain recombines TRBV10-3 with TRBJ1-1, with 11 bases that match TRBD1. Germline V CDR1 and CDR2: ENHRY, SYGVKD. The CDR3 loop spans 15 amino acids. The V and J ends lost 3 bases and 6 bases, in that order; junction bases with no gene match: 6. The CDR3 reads CAISDLGQGAAEAFF. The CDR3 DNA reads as TGTGCCATCAGTGATTTAGGACAGGGGGCGGCTGAAGCTTTCTTT.

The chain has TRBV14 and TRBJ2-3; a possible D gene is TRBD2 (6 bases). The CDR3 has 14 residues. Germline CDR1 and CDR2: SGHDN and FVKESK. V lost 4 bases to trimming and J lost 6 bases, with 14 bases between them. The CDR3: CASSRGGVRDTQYF. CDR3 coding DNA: TGTGCCAGCAGCCGGGGCGGGGTAAGGGATACGCAGTATTTT.